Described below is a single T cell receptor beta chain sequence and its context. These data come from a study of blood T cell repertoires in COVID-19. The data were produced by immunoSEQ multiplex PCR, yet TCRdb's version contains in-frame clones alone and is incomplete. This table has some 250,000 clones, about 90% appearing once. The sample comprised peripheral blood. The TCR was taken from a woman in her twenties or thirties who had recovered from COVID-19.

CDR3 DNA: TGTGCCAGCAGCTTAGCCAGCTCTGGAAACACCATATATTTT. It yields the protein CASSLASSGNTIYF. V is TRBV13 and J is TRBJ1-3; D is unresolved. This CDR3 has 14 residues. Looked up from germline, CDR1 is PRHDT and CDR2 is FYEKMQ (reference sequence). Trimming took 1 base from V and 0 from J, leaving 4 bases between them.